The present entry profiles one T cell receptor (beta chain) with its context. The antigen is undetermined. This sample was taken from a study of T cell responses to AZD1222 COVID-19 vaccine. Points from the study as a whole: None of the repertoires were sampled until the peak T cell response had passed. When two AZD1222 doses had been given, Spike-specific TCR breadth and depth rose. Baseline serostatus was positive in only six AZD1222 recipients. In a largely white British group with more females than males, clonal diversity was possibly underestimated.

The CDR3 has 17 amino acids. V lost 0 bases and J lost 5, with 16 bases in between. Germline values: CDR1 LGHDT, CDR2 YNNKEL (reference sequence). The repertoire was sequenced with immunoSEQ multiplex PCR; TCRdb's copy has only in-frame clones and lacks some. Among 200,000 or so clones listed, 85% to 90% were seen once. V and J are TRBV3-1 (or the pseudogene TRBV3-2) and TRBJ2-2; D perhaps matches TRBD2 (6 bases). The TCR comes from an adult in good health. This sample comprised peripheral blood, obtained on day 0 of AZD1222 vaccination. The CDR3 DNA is TGTGCCAGCAGCCAAGAATGGACTACTCCGAGGACCGGGGAGCTGTTTTTT. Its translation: CASSQEWTTPRTGELFF.